Listed below are T cell receptor beta chains from one sample, sequenced in a study of blood T cell repertoires in COVID-19. Here immunoSEQ multiplex PCR was the method, and the copy in TCRdb shows in-frame clones only, minus some. The repertoire holds roughly 200,000 clones, approximately 80% seen once, with about 7% in the top ten. The sample taken for sequencing was peripheral blood. Receptors originate from a woman aged 40 to 50 with COVID-19, enrolled during active disease. CDR3s include the opening cysteine and the closing phenylalanine or tryptophan. D genes are given only for firm matches. Size is omitted from some rows. Given values are once, few, many or a class for expanded clones.

len | j_gene | d_gene | abundance | v_gene | CDR3aa | CDR3nt
18 | TRBJ2-7 | - | - | TRBV21-1 | CASSNTRRTSGRRYEQYF | TGTGCCAGCAGCAATACCCGCAGGACTAGCGGGAGACGTTACGAGCAGTACTTC
17 | TRBJ1-6 | TRBD1 | - | TRBV7-6 | CASSLLTEAGGFSPLHF | TGTGCCAGCAGCTTATTAACCGAGGCAGGGGGCTTCTCACCCCTCCACTTT
13 | TRBJ1-6 | - | - | TRBV9 | CASSVVEESPLHF | TGTGCCAGCAGCGTAGTTGAGGAATCACCCCTCCACTTT
14 | TRBJ2-3 | - | few | TRBV5-1 | CASSFGGWRDTQYF | TGCGCCAGCAGCTTTGGAGGGTGGCGAGATACGCAGTATTTT
17 | TRBJ2-1 | TRBD2 | - | TRBV7-2 | CASSLAAGGLSYNEQFF | TGTGCCAGCAGCTTAGCAGCGGGAGGCCTCTCCTACAATGAGCAGTTCTTC
14 | TRBJ2-1 | TRBD2 | - | TRBV5-4 | CASSFPGGTNEQFF | TGTGCCAGCAGCTTTCCCGGGGGGACCAATGAGCAGTTCTTC
14 | TRBJ2-7 | TRBD2 | - | TRBV4-2 | CASSQDSGSYEQYF | TGTGCCAGCAGCCAAGATAGCGGGAGTTACGAGCAGTACTTC
17 | TRBJ1-6 | - | - | TRBV7-2 | CASSLAGVSSYNSPLHF | TGTGCCAGCAGCTTAGCAGGGGTTAGCTCCTATAATTCACCCCTCCACTTT
14 | TRBJ2-7 | - | once | TRBV3-1/TRBV3-2 | CASSQGQASYEQYF | TGTGCCAGCAGCCAAGGACAGGCATCCTACGAGCAGTACTTC
17 | TRBJ1-1 | - | - | TRBV4-1 | CASSQVGVGRGGTEAFF | TGCGCCAGCAGCCAAGTGGGTGTCGGGAGGGGAGGAACTGAAGCTTTCTTT
14 | TRBJ1-3 | - | - | TRBV3-1/TRBV3-2 | CASSTQGAGNTIYF | TGTGCCAGCAGCACCCAAGGGGCTGGAAACACCATATATTTT
16 | TRBJ2-3 | TRBD2 | - | TRBV3-1/TRBV3-2 | CASSQERLAGLDTQYF | TGTGCCAGCAGCCAAGAACGACTAGCGGGGCTAGATACGCAGTATTTT
14 | TRBJ2-7 | TRBD1 | - | TRBV18 | CASSPLTGGGEQYF | TGTGCCAGCTCACCCCTAACAGGGGGCGGCGAGCAGTACTTC
14 | TRBJ2-1 | - | - | TRBV10-3 | CAISEGGSYNEQFF | TGTGCCATCAGTGAGGGGGGGTCCTACAATGAGCAGTTCTTC
12 | TRBJ1-1 | TRBD1 | few | TRBV29-1 | CSGRQGETEAFF | TGCAGCGGCCGACAGGGGGAAACTGAAGCTTTCTTT
16 | TRBJ1-5 | TRBD1 | - | TRBV5-1 | CASSPETGRGNQPQHF | TGCGCCAGCAGCCCGGAGACAGGGCGAGGCAATCAGCCCCAGCATTTT
16 | TRBJ2-7 | - | - | TRBV27 | CASSPEPTGGVDEQYF | TGTGCCAGCAGTCCCGAACCTACAGGGGGGGTTGACGAGCAGTACTTC
16 | TRBJ1-6 | - | - | TRBV5-1 | CASSLFQGSDNSPLHF | TGCGCCAGCAGCTTGTTCCAGGGAAGTGATAATTCACCCCTCCACTTT
16 | TRBJ2-3 | - | - | TRBV27 | CASSHNRAGVTDTQYF | TGTGCCAGCAGTCATAACAGGGCTGGGGTCACAGATACGCAGTATTTT
14 | TRBJ1-1 | - | once | TRBV11-3 | CASSLTWEGAEAFF | TGTGCCAGCAGCTTAACCTGGGAAGGGGCTGAAGCTTTCTTT
16 | TRBJ1-6 | - | - | TRBV19 | CASSMGLSVDPSPLHF | TGTGCCAGTAGTATGGGACTCTCGGTGGATCCTTCACCCCTCCACTTT
11 | TRBJ1-4 | - | - | TRBV19 | CASTTQGRLFF | TGTGCCAGTACTACACAGGGTCGGCTGTTTTTT
16 | TRBJ2-7 | - | - | TRBV6-6 | CASSYRQVPLDYEQYF | TGTGCCAGCAGTTACCGACAGGTGCCCCTGGATTACGAGCAGTACTTC
14 | TRBJ2-5 | TRBD2 | - | TRBV27 | CASSLVAGAETQYF | TGTGCCAGCAGTTTGGTAGCGGGAGCAGAGACCCAGTACTTC
15 | TRBJ1-6 | TRBD1 | - | TRBV7-9 | CASSSTGGSESPLHF | TGTGCCAGCAGCTCCACAGGGGGCTCAGAATCACCCCTCCACTTT
13 | TRBJ2-5 | TRBD1 | - | TRBV7-9 | CASSVGQGGTQYF | TGTGCCAGCAGCGTGGGACAGGGAGGGACCCAGTACTTC
16 | TRBJ2-7 | TRBD1 | - | TRBV4-1 | CASSPQGAGKRYEQYF | TGCGCCAGCAGCCCCCAGGGGGCAGGGAAGAGGTACGAGCAGTACTTC
15 | TRBJ1-2 | - | - | TRBV6-5 | CASSYDRRSNYGYTF | TGTGCCAGCAGTTACGACCGACGGAGTAACTATGGCTACACCTTC
17 | TRBJ2-6 | TRBD2 | once | TRBV7-3 | CASSLSGGRGGANVLTF | TGTGCCAGCAGCTTAAGCGGCGGGAGAGGTGGGGCCAACGTCCTGACTTTC
15 | TRBJ2-7 | - | - | TRBV27 | CASSFSPAFRDEQYF | TGTGCCAGCAGTTTTTCCCCTGCTTTTCGCGACGAGCAGTACTTC
13 | TRBJ1-2 | - | - | TRBV27 | CASSWGGNYGYTF | TGTGCCAGCAGTTGGGGGGGCAACTATGGCTACACCTTC
16 | TRBJ1-1 | - | - | TRBV3-1/TRBV3-2 | CASSQDGGAARDQAFF | TGTGCCAGCAGCCAAGATGGGGGGGCCGCCCGGGATCAAGCTTTCTTT
15 | TRBJ2-7 | TRBD2 | - | TRBV6-1 | CASSEASGSSYEQYF | TGTGCCAGCAGTGAAGCTAGCGGGAGCTCCTACGAGCAGTACTTC
16 | TRBJ1-3 | - | - | TRBV6-6 | CASSSYDPGSGNTIYF | TGTGCCAGCAGTTCCTATGATCCAGGGTCAGGAAACACCATATATTTT
12 | TRBJ1-2 | TRBD1 | - | TRBV7-9 | CASSAGQGGYTF | TGTGCCAGCAGCGCAGGACAGGGGGGCTACACCTTC
15 | TRBJ1-1 | TRBD1 | - | TRBV7-9 | CASSNGQGRYTEAFF | TGTGCCAGCAGTAATGGACAGGGAAGGTACACTGAAGCTTTCTTT
12 | TRBJ2-7 | - | - | TRBV12-3/TRBV12-4 | CASSTDSYEQYF | TGTGCCAGCAGTACCGACAGCTACGAGCAGTACTTC
14 | TRBJ2-7 | TRBD1 | once | TRBV18 | CASSRDRGKDEQYF | TGTGCCAGCTCACGGGACAGGGGGAAAGACGAGCAGTACTTC
14 | TRBJ1-1 | - | - | TRBV10-3 | CAISAGGGGSEAFF | TGTGCCATCAGTGCCGGCGGGGGAGGGTCTGAAGCTTTCTTT
16 | TRBJ1-5 | TRBD1 | few | TRBV12-5 | CASGLVQYRGDQPQHF | TGTGCTAGTGGTTTGGTCCAATACAGGGGGGATCAGCCCCAGCATTTT
14 | TRBJ2-1 | TRBD1 | - | TRBV10-3 | CAISEPTGTHEQFF | TGTGCCATCAGTGAGCCGACAGGGACCCATGAGCAGTTCTTC
14 | TRBJ1-1 | - | - | TRBV6-5 | CASTSSGGGTEAFF | TGTGCCAGCACCTCATCGGGGGGGGGCACTGAAGCTTTCTTT
17 | TRBJ2-7 | TRBD2 | - | TRBV13 | CASSPGPSGGAVYEQYF | TGTGCCAGCAGCCCGGGGCCAAGCGGGGGGGCCGTGTACGAGCAGTACTTC
15 | TRBJ2-5 | TRBD2 | - | TRBV9 | CASSASGGAGETQYF | TGTGCCAGCAGTGCCAGCGGGGGGGCCGGCGAGACCCAGTACTTC
17 | TRBJ1-2 | - | - | TRBV5-6 | CASSLFSVEELRYGYTF | TGTGCCAGCAGCTTGTTTTCCGTAGAAGAACTAAGGTACGGCTACACCTTC
14 | TRBJ1-2 | TRBD1 | - | TRBV5-1 | CASRATGGAEGYTF | TGCGCCAGCAGAGCCACAGGGGGCGCAGAAGGCTACACCTTC
14 | TRBJ2-1 | - | - | TRBV4-2 | CASSQAGSSDEQFF | TGTGCCAGCAGCCAAGCCGGGAGCAGCGATGAGCAGTTCTTC
17 | TRBJ2-7 | - | - | TRBV4-2 | CASSQDRQAALSYEQYF | TGTGCCAGCAGCCAAGATCGACAGGCAGCCCTCTCCTACGAGCAGTACTTC
12 | TRBJ1-1 | - | - | TRBV5-5 | CASSDFGVEAFF | TGTGCCAGCAGCGATTTTGGAGTCGAAGCTTTCTTT
15 | TRBJ1-2 | - | once | TRBV6-1 | CASSEAILQRYGYTF | TGTGCCAGCAGTGAAGCGATTCTACAGAGATATGGCTACACCTTC
17 | TRBJ1-5 | - | - | TRBV5-1 | CASSFLPTTATPQPQHF | TGCGCCAGCAGCTTTTTGCCGACTACAGCCACCCCCCAGCCCCAGCATTTT
16 | TRBJ1-5 | - | - | TRBV18 | CASSPPGTGSNQPQHF | TGTGCCAGCTCACCACCGGGTACGGGTTCTAATCAGCCCCAGCATTTT
14 | TRBJ2-2 | TRBD1 | - | TRBV25-1 | CASTSGGRTGELFF | TGTGCCAGCACATCAGGGGGCCGCACCGGGGAGCTGTTTTTT
16 | TRBJ1-1 | - | - | TRBV4-1 | CASSQETGVVNTEAFF | TGCGCCAGCAGCCAAGAGACAGGAGTCGTTAACACTGAAGCTTTCTTT